The 14 T cell receptor beta chains below were found in one sample sequenced in a study of long-term antiretroviral therapy in people with HIV. Version v3.0 of the immunoSEQ assay was performed at survey level. Assay used: immunoSEQ multiplex PCR; TCRdb lists only in-frame clones, some missing. The table includes 15,000 to 20,000 clones, approximately 90% detected once. The sequencing used unsorted PBMCs, collected 4.2 years after starting antiretroviral therapy. The receptors derive from a man aged 50 or older with HIV.

Here the CDR3 DNA reads TGTGCCAGCAGCTTTTACTCTGGGGCCAACGTCCTGACTTTC. Its protein product is CASSFYSGANVLTF. The chain recombines TRBV7-2 with TRBJ2-6; D not certain. CDR3 length: 14 residues. V was shortened by 3 bases and J by 0 bases, with 3 bases between the two germline ends. The germline V gene has CDR1 SGHTA and CDR2 FQGNSA.

The rearrangement uses TRBV4-1 and TRBJ2-3; D is tentatively TRBD1 or TRBD2 (5 bases each). The CDR3 runs 16 residues. CDR1 MGHRA and CDR2 YSYEKL come from the germline V gene. Between the trimmed V and J ends, which lost 7 bases and 0 bases, there was a span of 17 bases. As DNA, the CDR3 is TGCGCCAGCACCCTAAATGGGGGTCCTAGCACAGATACGCAGTATTTT. Protein sequence: CASTLNGGPSTDTQYF.

The chain links TRBV7-3 to TRBJ1-1; a possible D gene is TRBD1 (5 bases). The V and J ends lost 5 bases and 10 bases respectively, with 17 bases between them. Germline assignment: CDR1 SGHTA and CDR2 FQGTGA. The CDR3 covers 13 residues. The CDR3 sequence: CASSERDGLAAFF. The CDR3 DNA sequence: TGTGCCAGCAGCGAACGGGACGGACTTGCAGCTTTCTTT.

The gene calls are TRBV27 and TRBJ1-4, with D hard to call. Germline V lookup: CDR1 MNHEY, CDR2 SMNVEV (reference sequence). Trimming left V 3 bases short and J 5 bases short, with 13 bases between. This CDR3 has 15 amino acids. CDR3 bases: TGTGCCAGCAGTTTTCTCGGGGAACAGAATGAAAAACTGTTTTTT. Encoded protein: CASSFLGEQNEKLFF. Full variable domain (outside the CDR3, taken from reference TRBV27 and TRBJ1-4): EAQVTQNPRYLITVTGKKLTVTCSQNMNHEYMSWYRQDPGLGLRQIYYSMNVEVTDKGDVPEGYKVSRKEKRNFPLILESPSPNQTSLYFCASSFLGEQNEKLFFGSGTQLSVL.

The V gene is TRBV29-1, the J gene TRBJ2-6, with 7 nucleotides matching TRBD1. V shed 4 bases, J shed 0 bases, and the junction held 9 bases outside the gene matches. Germline V gene data show CDR1 as SQVTM and CDR2 as ANQGSEA. The CDR3 runs 17 residues. The CDR3 sequence: CSVATGTALSGANVLTF. The CDR3 DNA is TGCAGCGTTGCAACCGGGACAGCCCTCTCTGGGGCCAACGTCCTGACTTTC.

The V and J genes are TRBV9 and TRBJ2-1; 7 bases map to TRBD2. Germline V gene lookup returns CDR1 SGDLS and CDR2 YYNGEE. After removal of 0 bases from V and 7 bases from J, the junction contained 4 bases not matched to a gene. The CDR3 consists of 14 residues. CDR3 nucleotides: TGTGCCAGCAGCGTAGTTCCAGCGGGGAATGAGCAGTTCTTC. Amino acid sequence: CASSVVPAGNEQFF.

V gene TRBV27 combines with J gene TRBJ2-4, with a tentative D call TRBD1 (6 bases). With 10 bases removed from V and 6 bases from J, the gap between germline ends came to 13 bases. In germline, CDR1 is MNHEY, CDR2 SMNVEV (reference sequence). This CDR3 is 12 amino acids long. The CDR3 DNA reads TGTGCCACAGGGACATCTGCAAACATTCAGTACTTC. It codes for CATGTSANIQYF.

This chain joins TRBV29-1 and TRBJ1-2, with D unclear. Germline assignment: CDR1 SQVTM and CDR2 ANQGSEA. V lost 3 bases to trimming and J lost 4 bases, with 12 bases between them. This CDR3 contains 13 residues. The chain's CDR3 is CSVEEQKTYGYTF. In DNA form, the CDR3 reads TGCAGCGTTGAGGAACAGAAGACCTATGGCTACACCTTC.

This clone was detected only once. The chain employs TRBV5-4 and TRBJ2-7, with 9 bases that match TRBD1. The CDR3 consists of 14 residues. Per germline, CDR1 SGHNT and CDR2 YYREEE (reference sequence). J gave up 3 bases and V 4 bases, and 5 bases lay outside the gene matches. Here the CDR3 reads CASSLRDRVYEQYF. The CDR3 nucleotides read TGTGCCAGCAGCCTCCGGGACAGGGTCTACGAGCAGTACTTC.

The V and J genes are TRBV7-9 and TRBJ2-7; the D gene is possibly TRBD1 (7 bases). Per germline, CDR1 SEHNR and CDR2 FQNEAQ (reference sequence). The CDR3 has 16 amino acids. Trimming removed 0 bases from V and 0 bases from J, with 12 bases in between. Here the CDR3 reads CASSLAGQGGSYEQYF. The CDR3 DNA reads as TGTGCCAGCAGCTTAGCGGGGCAGGGGGGCTCCTACGAGCAGTACTTC. Based on the CDR3 plus reference TRBV7-9 and TRBJ2-7, the full variable domain is DTGVSQNPRHKITKRGQNVTFRCDPISEHNRLYWYRQTLGQGPEFLTYFQNEAQLEKSRLLSDRFSAERPKGSFSTLEIQRTEQGDSAMYLCASSLAGQGGSYEQYFGPGTRLTVT.

This chain joins TRBV5-1 and TRBJ2-7; D is undetermined. V gave up 0 bases and J gave up 0 bases, with 10 bases separating them. CDR1 is SGHRS, CDR2 YFSETQ, per germline. The CDR3 is 15 residues long. The CDR3 loop is CASSLGTGYSYEQYF. Here the CDR3 DNA reads TGCGCCAGCAGCTTGGGTACCGGGTACTCCTACGAGCAGTACTTC.

The chain couples TRBV6-6 to TRBJ2-6; the D call may be TRBD1 or TRBD2 (5 bases each). Trimming removed 7 bases from V and 4 bases from J, with 17 bases in between. CDR3 length equals 16 residues. Germline CDR1 MNHNY, CDR2 SVGAGI (reference sequence). In DNA form, the CDR3 reads TGTGCCAGCACCTGGGACCGCCTGGCCGGGGCCAACGTCCTGACTTTC. Its translation is CASTWDRLAGANVLTF.

The V call is TRBV2, the J call TRBJ1-4; weak D call: TRBD1 (5 bases). V was cut by 7 bases and J by 4 bases, with 13 bases left in between. Per germline, CDR1 SNHLY and CDR2 FYNNEI. The CDR3 is made up of 14 amino acids. The CDR3 is CASNAGRGNEKLFF. As DNA, the CDR3 is TGTGCCAGCAATGCGGGGAGGGGTAATGAAAAACTGTTTTTT.

This sequence joins TRBV9 and TRBJ1-2; maybe TRBD1 (6 bases). The germline V and J ends were trimmed by 0 bases and 4 bases, with 10 bases remaining between them. The germline CDR1 and CDR2 sequences are SGDLS and YYNGEE. There are 14 residues in the CDR3. CDR3 nucleotide sequence: TGTGCCAGCAGCGTAGAGGGGGGATCCTATGGCTACACCTTC. It is translated as CASSVEGGSYGYTF.